This passage covers 4 T cell receptor beta chains from one sample sequenced in a study of OX40 agonist ivuxolimab in advanced cancers. Some clones are missing from TCRdb's copy, which holds only in-frame ones; the method was immunoSEQ multiplex PCR. Of about 64,000 clones in the sample, about four fifths were seen once. The material was CD4+ or CD8+ T cells sorted from blood, obtained in a trial of the OX40 agonist ivuxolimab. The receptors originated from an adult with an advanced solid tumor such as melanoma, head and neck, liver or kidney cancer.

The chain has TRBV6-5 and TRBJ1-1; no reliable D call. This CDR3 comprises 12 residues. Trimming pared 2 bases from V and 6 bases from J, leaving 7 bases between. Germline V CDR1 and CDR2: MNHEY, SVGAGI. The CDR3 protein is CASSYKGAEAFF. The CDR3, as DNA: TGTGCCAGCAGTTACAAGGGCGCTGAAGCTTTCTTT.

The rearrangement uses TRBV6-5 and TRBJ2-7, with D possibly being TRBD1 (6 bases). CDR1 MNHEY and CDR2 SVGAGI come from the germline V gene. V shed 5 bases and J shed 0 bases, with 8 bases lying between them. This CDR3 has 13 residues. CDR3 DNA sequence: TGTGCCAGCAGTCTACAGGGCTCCTACGAGCAGTACTTC. Protein sequence: CASSLQGSYEQYF.

The chain is built from TRBV7-9 and TRBJ2-3; 10 bases are a match to TRBD1. Trimming at V came to 6 bases and at J to 5 bases, leaving 5 bases not matched to a gene. The CDR3 totals 14 residues. Germline V gene lookup returns CDR1 SEHNR and CDR2 FQNEAQ (reference sequence). Here the CDR3 reads CASRDGTGVDTQYF. CDR3 nucleotide sequence: TGTGCCAGCAGGGACGGGACAGGGGTAGATACGCAGTATTTT.

This rearrangement joins TRBV7-8 to TRBJ1-6; D uncertain. This CDR3 has 15 residues. V was cut by 1 base and J by 7 bases, with 11 bases left in between. Germline CDR1 reads SGHVS; CDR2 reads FQNEAQ. CDR3 in amino acids: CASSLVLVGNSPLHF. DNA of the CDR3: TGTGCCAGCAGCTTAGTGCTTGTAGGGAATTCACCCCTCCACTTT.